These 11 T cell receptor beta chains were all obtained from the same sample, sequenced in a study of human T cells and chemical hapten exposure. One entry per CDR3 protein results from TCRdb running MiXCR on the RACE reads. The table shows about 60,000 distinct CDR3 sequences, with 7.5% to 10% occurring only once. Indicated time point: patch test 1, 2 weeks after DPC sensitization. Treatment here: therapeutic diphenylcyclopropenone sensitization with weekly scalp DPC. The sample consisted of whole blood, taken in connection with sensitization to the hapten diphenylcyclopropenone (DPC). Receptors were obtained from a woman aged 35 to 49 with alopecia areata. Some clones in this sample may be carry-over from other donors' samples.

The chain has TRBV20-1 and TRBJ2-1; 12 bases match TRBD1. The trim removed 2 bases at V and 8 bases at J, leaving 13 bases unmatched. The CDR3 extends over 17 amino acids. In germline, CDR1 is DFQATT, CDR2 SNEGSKA (reference sequence). The CDR3: CSARTYSGTGGLDEQFF. The CDR3 DNA reads TGCAGTGCTAGAACCTACTCCGGGACAGGGGGCCTTGATGAGCAGTTCTTC.

In this sample, this clonotype turned up many times. This chain joins TRBV20-1 and TRBJ2-7; the match to TRBD2 covers 9 bases. With V trimmed by 1 base and J by 2 bases, 6 bases remained unmatched. CDR1 is DFQATT, CDR2 SNEGSKA, per germline (reference sequence). This CDR3 has 15 residues. Written as DNA, the CDR3 is TGCAGTGCTAGAGTCTTTAGCGGGGGTACCTACGAGCAGTACTTC. The encoded protein is CSARVFSGGTYEQYF.

This clonotype was detected ten times or more. The J gene is TRBJ1-5, the V gene TRBV6-5; possible D gene TRBD1, 5 bases. The ends were cut back, 5 bases at V and 0 bases at J, with 14 bases in the middle. Per germline, CDR1 MNHEY and CDR2 SVGAGI. The CDR3 contains 16 residues. CDR3 bases: TGTGCCAGCAGTAGGGTGGGAGGGGATAGCAATCAGCCCCAGCATTTT. Translated, it gives CASSRVGGDSNQPQHF.

The sample holds many counts of this clonotype. The J gene is TRBJ1-1, the V gene TRBV12-3 or TRBV12-4; unclear D gene. This CDR3 comprises 15 residues. Trimming took off 5 bases at V and 0 bases at J, with 13 bases between the two ends. CDR3 sequence: CASSAKIPMNTEAFF. Here the CDR3 DNA reads TGTGCCAGCAGTGCTAAGATTCCCATGAACACTGAAGCTTTCTTT.

The chain couples TRBV29-1 to TRBJ2-1; D perhaps matches TRBD2 (6 bases). The CDR3 covers 14 residues. V shed 3 bases and J shed 2 bases, with 11 bases lying between them. Germline V CDR1 and CDR2: SQVTM, ANQGSEA. This chain's CDR3 is CSVEGGSPYNEQFF. The CDR3 DNA reads as TGCAGCGTTGAGGGGGGAAGCCCCTACAATGAGCAGTTCTTC.

This clonotype was recorded a few times. This rearrangement joins TRBV6-2 or TRBV6-3 to TRBJ1-1; 8 bases are a match to TRBD1. The J segment lost 4 bases and the V segment lost 6 bases, leaving 4 bases of the junction unmatched. From germline, CDR1 is MNHEY and CDR2 SVGEGT. CDR3 length equals 13 residues. The CDR3 region has the DNA TGTGCCAGCAGGTGGACAGGGAGCACTGAAGCTTTCTTT. Translating it yields CASRWTGSTEAFF.

This clonotype was seen only a few times. The gene calls are TRBV7-9 and TRBJ1-4, with 8 bases identical to TRBD1. Germline CDR1 reads SEHNR; CDR2 reads FQNEAQ (reference sequence). Germline trimming cut 5 bases from V and 5 bases from J; bases unmatched to any gene: 7. This CDR3 contains 15 residues. The CDR3 DNA is TGTGCCAGCAGCGCACGACAGGGGCTAAATGAAAAACTGTTTTTT. As protein: CASSARQGLNEKLFF.

This chain connects TRBV12-3 or TRBV12-4 to TRBJ2-3; D might be TRBD1 (8 bases). CDR3 size: 14 residues. Trimming removed 5 bases from V and 7 bases from J, with 16 bases in between. DNA of the CDR3: TGTGCCAGCAGTCCCACAGGGGGGGGCAATACGCAGTATTTT. This codes for CASSPTGGGNTQYF.

The chain uses TRBV4-1 and TRBJ2-3; a possible D gene is TRBD2 (5 bases). This CDR3 region has 15 residues. Germline V gene data show CDR1 as MGHRA and CDR2 as YSYEKL. Trimming shortened V by 0 bases and J by 4 bases, and 11 bases separated the two germline ends. The CDR3 is CASSQEGDSADTQYF. The CDR3 nucleotides are TGCGCCAGCAGCCAAGAAGGAGATAGCGCAGATACGCAGTATTTT.

This clonotype has ten or more counts. The genes are TRBV7-2 and TRBJ2-7; 9 bases agree with TRBD1. The CDR3 is 15 residues long. The trim removed 2 bases at V and 4 bases at J, leaving 6 bases unmatched. Germline V CDR1 and CDR2: SGHTA, FQGNSA. Here the CDR3 DNA reads TGTGCCAGCAGCTTATGGGACAGGGCGATATACGAGCAGTACTTC. Encoded protein: CASSLWDRAIYEQYF.

In its sample, this clonotype was seen a few times. The rearrangement uses TRBV20-1 and TRBJ1-1; D gene uncertain. Deletions cut 3 bases from V and 2 bases from J, with 13 bases between. The germline V gene has CDR1 DFQATT and CDR2 SNEGSKA (reference sequence). The CDR3 contains 14 residues. CDR3: CSARTGLFNTEAFF. The CDR3 DNA sequence: TGCAGTGCTAGGACTGGCCTTTTTAACACTGAAGCTTTCTTT.